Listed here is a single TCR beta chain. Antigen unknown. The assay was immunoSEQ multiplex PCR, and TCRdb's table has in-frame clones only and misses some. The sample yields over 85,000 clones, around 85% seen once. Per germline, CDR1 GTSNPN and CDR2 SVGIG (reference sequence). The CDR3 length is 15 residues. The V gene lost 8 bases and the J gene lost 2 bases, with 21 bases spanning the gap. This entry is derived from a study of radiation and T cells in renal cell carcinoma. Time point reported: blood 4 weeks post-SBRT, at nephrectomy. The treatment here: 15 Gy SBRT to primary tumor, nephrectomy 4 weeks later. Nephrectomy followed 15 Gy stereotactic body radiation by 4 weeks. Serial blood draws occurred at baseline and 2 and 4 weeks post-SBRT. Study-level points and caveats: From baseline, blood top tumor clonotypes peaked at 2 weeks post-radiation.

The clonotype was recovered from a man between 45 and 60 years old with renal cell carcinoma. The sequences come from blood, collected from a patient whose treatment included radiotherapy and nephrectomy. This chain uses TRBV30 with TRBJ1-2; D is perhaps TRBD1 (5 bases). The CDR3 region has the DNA TGTGCCGGGATTCGGGACGGAACCCCAAACTATGGCTACACCTTC. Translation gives CAGIRDGTPNYGYTF.